These 2 T cell receptor beta chains came from one sample sequenced in a study of blood T cells in healthy people across ages. A second PCR, run for about 7 to 11 cycles, used a sample-barcoded 5' primer plus a J-beta primer mix. TCRdb re-analysed the 5' RACE reads in MiXCR, keeping a single row per CDR3 protein. The data contain 1,500,000 or so distinct CDR3 sequences, 59% of them seen just once; the ten biggest clones take up 6.5% to 8.5%. The source material was blood. Every receptor here comes from a man younger than 35 in good health.

On this clonotype itself: At one end, the junction sequence differs from germline, possibly due to a read error. The V gene is TRBV5-1, the J gene TRBJ2-7; possible D gene TRBD1, 6 bases. The germline V gene has CDR1 SGHRS and CDR2 YFSETQ. This CDR3 contains 16 residues. The CDR3 loop reads CASSLDHRAYSCEQYF. The CDR3 nucleotides read TGCGCCAGCAGCTTGGATCACAGGGCTTACTCCTGCGAGCAGTACTTC.

The chain carries TRBV25-1 and TRBJ2-1; D call uncertain. From germline, CDR1 is MGHDK and CDR2 SYGVNS. The CDR3 totals 14 residues. V lost 5 bases and J 0 bases, leaving 8 bases between the germline ends. CDR3 bases: TGTGCCAGCAGTTTGGGGTTCTCCTACAATGAGCAGTTCTTC. Amino acid sequence: CASSLGFSYNEQFF.